This T cell receptor beta chain was identified in a study of cytomegalovirus exposure and HLA in healthy donors. This CDR3 spans 14 amino acids. Germline V CDR1 and CDR2: SGHNT, YENEEA. V gave up 1 base and J gave up 6 bases; unmatched junction bases: 3. Both 60 Vbeta primers and 13 Jbeta primers went into the PCR. TCRdb's table, derived via immunoSEQ multiplex PCR, lists solely in-frame clones and lacks some. Found here are roughly 140,000 clones, approximately 78% of them singletons; the top ten hold around 2.9%. As regards this clone: The antigen is unknown.

Overall study findings and caveats: Three CMV-associated chains proved CMV antigen-specific in vitro.

The chain joins TRBV11-3 to TRBJ2-1, with TRBD2 identical over 7 bases. This TCR came from a man aged 35-49 years in good health and CMV-seropositive. Sequencing input: PBMCs. The CDR3 here is CASSLGGGANEQFF. CDR3 sequence (DNA): TGTGCCAGCAGCTTAGGGGGAGGGGCCAATGAGCAGTTCTTC.